This T cell receptor beta chain was obtained from a study of identical twins. A template switching step contributed a universal primer site, while unique molecular identifiers were present in the cDNA. TCRdb re-called the 5' RACE reads through MiXCR, storing one row per CDR3 protein. In the table there are under 300,000 distinct CDR3 sequences, about 13% of which are singletons. Germline V gene lookup returns CDR1 SGHVS and CDR2 FNYEAQ. The junction had 14 bases not matched to a gene; V was cut back by 0 bases and J by 3 bases. The CDR3 extends over 19 amino acids. This sample also belongs to another study, concerning yellow fever vaccine responses in identical twins.

The V call is TRBV7-6, the J call TRBJ2-3, with 8 bases identical to TRBD1. The sample taken for sequencing was memory (CD45RO+) T cells sorted from blood. This sequence originates from a woman between 18 and 30 years old in good health. CDR3 bases: TGTGCCAGCAGCTTAGCCCCCGCGGACAGGGTTAGAAGAACAGATACGCAGTATTTT. It specifies CASSLAPADRVRRTDTQYF.